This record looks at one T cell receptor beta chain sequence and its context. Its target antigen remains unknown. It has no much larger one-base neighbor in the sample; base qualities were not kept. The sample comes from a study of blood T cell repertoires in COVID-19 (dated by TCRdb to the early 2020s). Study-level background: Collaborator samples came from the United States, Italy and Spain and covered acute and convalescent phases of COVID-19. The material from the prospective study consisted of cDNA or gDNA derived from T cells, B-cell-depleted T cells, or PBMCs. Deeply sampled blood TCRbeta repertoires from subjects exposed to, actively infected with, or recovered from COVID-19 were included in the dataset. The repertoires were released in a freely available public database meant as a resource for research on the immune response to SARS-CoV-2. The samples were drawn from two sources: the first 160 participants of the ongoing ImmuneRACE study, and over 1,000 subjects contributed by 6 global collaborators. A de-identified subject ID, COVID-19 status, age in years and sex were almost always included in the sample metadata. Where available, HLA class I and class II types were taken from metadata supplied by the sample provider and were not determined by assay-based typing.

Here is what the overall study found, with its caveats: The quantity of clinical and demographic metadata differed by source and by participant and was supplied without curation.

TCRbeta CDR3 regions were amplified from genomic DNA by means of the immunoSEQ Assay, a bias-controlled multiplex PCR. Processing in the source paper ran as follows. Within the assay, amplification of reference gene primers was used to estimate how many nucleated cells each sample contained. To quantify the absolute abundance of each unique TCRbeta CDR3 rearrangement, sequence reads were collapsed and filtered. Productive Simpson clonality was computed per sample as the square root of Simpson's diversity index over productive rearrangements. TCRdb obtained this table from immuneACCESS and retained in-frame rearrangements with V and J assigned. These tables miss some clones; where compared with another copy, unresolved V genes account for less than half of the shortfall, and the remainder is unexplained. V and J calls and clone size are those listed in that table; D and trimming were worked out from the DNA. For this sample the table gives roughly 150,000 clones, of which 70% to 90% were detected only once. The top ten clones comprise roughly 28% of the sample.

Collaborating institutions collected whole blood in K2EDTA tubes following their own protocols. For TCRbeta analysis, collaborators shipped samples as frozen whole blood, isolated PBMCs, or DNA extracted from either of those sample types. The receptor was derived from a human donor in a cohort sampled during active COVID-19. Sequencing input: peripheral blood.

The nucleotide sequence reads as follows: TGTGCCAGCAGTTTAGCAGGGTCCGGAGAGCAGTTCTTC. This codes for CASSLAGSGEQFF. The chain is encoded by TRBV28 joined to TRBJ2-1; the D segment could be TRBD1, given 5 matching bases. V gives up 2 bases and J gives up 10 bases, and the segment between their germline ends measures 12 bases. The germline V gene provides CDR1 MDHEN and CDR2 SYDVKM. The CDR3 covers 13 residues, taking in both the cysteine and the phenylalanine. Of all the DNA, just the CDR3 is kept, 39 bases in frame from base 1. This CDR3, with the reference TRBV28 and TRBJ2-1 proteins standing in past its ends, gives the full variable domain DVKVTQSSRYLVKRTGEKVFLECVQDMDHENMFWYRQDPGLGLRLIYFSYDVKMKEKGDIPEGYSVSREKKERFSLILESASTNQTSMYLCASSLAGSGEQFFGPGTRLTVL.